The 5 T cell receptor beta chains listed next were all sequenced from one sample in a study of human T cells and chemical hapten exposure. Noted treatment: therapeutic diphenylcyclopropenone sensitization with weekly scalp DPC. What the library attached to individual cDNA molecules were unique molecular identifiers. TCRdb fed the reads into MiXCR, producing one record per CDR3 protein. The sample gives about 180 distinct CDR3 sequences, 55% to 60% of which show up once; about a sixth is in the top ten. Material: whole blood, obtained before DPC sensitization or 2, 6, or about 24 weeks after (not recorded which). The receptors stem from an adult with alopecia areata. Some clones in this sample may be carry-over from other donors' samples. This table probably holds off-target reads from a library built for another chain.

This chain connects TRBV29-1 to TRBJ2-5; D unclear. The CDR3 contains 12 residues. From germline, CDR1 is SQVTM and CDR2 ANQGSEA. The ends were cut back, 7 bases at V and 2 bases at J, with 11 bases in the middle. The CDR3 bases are TGCAGCGCCGGTCGACCTCAAGAGACCCAGTACTTC. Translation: CSAGRPQETQYF.

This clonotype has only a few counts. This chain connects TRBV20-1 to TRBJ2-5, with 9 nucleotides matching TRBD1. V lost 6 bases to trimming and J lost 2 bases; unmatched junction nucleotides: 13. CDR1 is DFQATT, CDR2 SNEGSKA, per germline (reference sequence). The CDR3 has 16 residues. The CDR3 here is CSARDREGAGQETQYF. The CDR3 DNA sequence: TGCAGTGCGCGGGACAGGGAGGGTGCTGGGCAAGAGACCCAGTACTTC.

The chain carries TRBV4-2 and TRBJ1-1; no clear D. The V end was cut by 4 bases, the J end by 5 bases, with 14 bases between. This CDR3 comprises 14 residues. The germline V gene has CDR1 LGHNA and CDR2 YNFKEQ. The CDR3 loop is CASSPQYWGTEAFF. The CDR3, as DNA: TGTGCCAGCAGCCCCCAATACTGGGGTACTGAAGCTTTCTTT.

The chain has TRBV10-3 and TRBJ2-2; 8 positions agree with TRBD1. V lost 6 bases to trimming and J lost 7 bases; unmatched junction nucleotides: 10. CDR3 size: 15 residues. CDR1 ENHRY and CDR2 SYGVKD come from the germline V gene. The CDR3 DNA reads TGTGCCATCAGGACAGGGGATGGGGCTGGCGGGGAGCTGTTTTTT. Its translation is CAIRTGDGAGGELFF.

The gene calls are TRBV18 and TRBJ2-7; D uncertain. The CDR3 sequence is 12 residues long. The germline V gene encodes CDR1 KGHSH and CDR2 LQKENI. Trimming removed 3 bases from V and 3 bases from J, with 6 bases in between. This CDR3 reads CASSPQNYEQYF. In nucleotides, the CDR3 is TGTGCCAGCTCACCCCAAAACTACGAGCAGTACTTC.